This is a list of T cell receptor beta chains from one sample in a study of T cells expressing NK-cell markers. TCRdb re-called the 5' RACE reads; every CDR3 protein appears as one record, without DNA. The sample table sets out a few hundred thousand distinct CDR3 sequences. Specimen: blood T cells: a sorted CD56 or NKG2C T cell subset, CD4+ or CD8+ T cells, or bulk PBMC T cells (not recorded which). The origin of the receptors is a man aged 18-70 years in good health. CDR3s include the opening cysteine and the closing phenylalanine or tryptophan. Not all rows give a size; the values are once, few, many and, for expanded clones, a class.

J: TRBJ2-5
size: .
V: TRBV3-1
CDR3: CASSHGPIPREETQYF

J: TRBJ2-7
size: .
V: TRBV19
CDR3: CASIGRDPPYEQYF

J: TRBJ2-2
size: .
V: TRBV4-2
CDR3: CASSQDGTGNTGELFF

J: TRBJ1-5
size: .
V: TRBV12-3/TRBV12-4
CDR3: CASSPSDRGRSQPQHF

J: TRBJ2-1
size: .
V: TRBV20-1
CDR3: CSAEDRGLRDEQFF

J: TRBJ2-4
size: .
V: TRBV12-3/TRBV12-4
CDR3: CASSLFGNRENIQYF

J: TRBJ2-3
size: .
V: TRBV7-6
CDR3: CASKRATGGLDTQYF

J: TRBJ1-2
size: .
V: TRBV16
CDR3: CASSPEASYGYTF

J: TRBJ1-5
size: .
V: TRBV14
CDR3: CASSQGRDRGEEPQHF

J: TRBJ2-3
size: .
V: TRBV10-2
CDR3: CASSPSSGGTDTQYF

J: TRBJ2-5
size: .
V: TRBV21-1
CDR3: CASSKVPGGRETQYF

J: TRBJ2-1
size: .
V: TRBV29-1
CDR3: CSVEIRQRGGREQFF

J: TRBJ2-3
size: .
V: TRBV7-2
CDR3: CASSWTGTVSTDTQYF

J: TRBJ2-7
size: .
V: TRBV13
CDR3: CASSLRGRDEQYF

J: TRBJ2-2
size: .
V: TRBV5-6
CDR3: CASSYYLGQNTGELFF

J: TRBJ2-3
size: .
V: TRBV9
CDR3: CASSSRLAGASIDTQYF

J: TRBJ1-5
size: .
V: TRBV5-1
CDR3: CASRQGSGQPQHF

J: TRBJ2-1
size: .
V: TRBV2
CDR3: CASPPGGQLYNEQFF

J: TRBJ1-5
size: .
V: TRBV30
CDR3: CAWSVPGPGRTQHF

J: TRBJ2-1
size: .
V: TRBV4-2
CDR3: CASSRSLAIRSYNEQFF

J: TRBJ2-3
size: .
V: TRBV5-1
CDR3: CASGAGGPSTDTQYF

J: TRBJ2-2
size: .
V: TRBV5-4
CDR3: CASSFWDSDTGELFF

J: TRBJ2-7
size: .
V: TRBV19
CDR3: CASSPDVRSSYEQYF

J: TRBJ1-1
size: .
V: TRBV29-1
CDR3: CSVEKNTEAFF

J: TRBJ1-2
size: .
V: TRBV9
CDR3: CASSPRGGHTETYGYTF

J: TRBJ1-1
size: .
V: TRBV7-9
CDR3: CASTTQGVRGEAFF

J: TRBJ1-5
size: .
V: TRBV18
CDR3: CASSPAPTNQPQHF

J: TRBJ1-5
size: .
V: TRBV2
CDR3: CASSGDRGYALPQHF

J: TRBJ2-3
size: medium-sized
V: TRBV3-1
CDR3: CASRQVPTDTQYF

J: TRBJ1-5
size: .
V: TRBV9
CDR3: CASSPGVVNNQPQHF

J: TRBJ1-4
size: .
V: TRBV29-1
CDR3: CSALGQAEKLFF

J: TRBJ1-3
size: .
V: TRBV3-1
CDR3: CASSQGSGNTIYF

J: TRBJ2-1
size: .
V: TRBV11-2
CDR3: CASSFGTSAYYNEQFF

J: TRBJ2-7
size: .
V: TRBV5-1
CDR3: CASSLRGDDEQYF

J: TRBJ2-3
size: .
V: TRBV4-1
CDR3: CASSQGNFGSMGDTQYF

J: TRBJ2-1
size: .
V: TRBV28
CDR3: CASSPARGHEQFF

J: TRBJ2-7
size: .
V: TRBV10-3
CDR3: CAISSGGGAYEQYF

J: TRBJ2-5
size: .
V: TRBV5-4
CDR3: CASRRTSGLQTQYF

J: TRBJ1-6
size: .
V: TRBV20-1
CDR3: CSASGTMDSPLHF

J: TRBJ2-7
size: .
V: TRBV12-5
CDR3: CASGLVLGQGADEQYF

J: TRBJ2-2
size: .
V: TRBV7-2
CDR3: CASSSYANTGELFF

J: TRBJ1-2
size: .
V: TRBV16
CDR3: CASSQSTGSGGYTF

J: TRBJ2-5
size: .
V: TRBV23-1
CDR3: CASSLSLDRAETQYF

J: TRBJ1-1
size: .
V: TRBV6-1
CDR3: CASSRAGSRNTEAFF

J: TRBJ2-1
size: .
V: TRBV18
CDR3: CASSPPWSAYNEQFF

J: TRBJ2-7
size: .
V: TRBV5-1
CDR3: CASSPIGGGGYSYEQYF

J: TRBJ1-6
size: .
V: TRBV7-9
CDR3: CASSFRDRGNNSPLHF

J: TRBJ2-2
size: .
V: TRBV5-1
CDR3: CASSRIGLAGKHPPNTGELFF

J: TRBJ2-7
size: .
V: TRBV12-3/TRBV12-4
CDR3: CASRGAGRRPYEQYF

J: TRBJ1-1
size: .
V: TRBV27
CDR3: CASSARDGNTEAFF

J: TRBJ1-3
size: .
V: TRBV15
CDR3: CATSYNSGNTIYF

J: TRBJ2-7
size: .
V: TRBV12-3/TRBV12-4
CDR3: CASSIDRGHSYEQYF

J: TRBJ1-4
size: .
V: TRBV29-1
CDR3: CSVARGGSEKLFF